One and the same sample provided the 3 T cell receptor beta chains below, sequenced in a study of tumor-infiltrating lymphocytes in oesophageal squamous cell carcinoma. TCRdb passed the PCR reads through MiXCR, listing each CDR3 protein once. The sample lists roughly 18,000 distinct CDR3 sequences; over 40% were seen once. The sequenced material came from esophageal tumor tissue. The receptors derive from a male donor with esophageal squamous cell carcinoma.

In its sample, this clonotype was seen a few times. This sequence joins TRBV7-2 and TRBJ2-1; 10 nucleotides line up with TRBD1. The end of the DNA is better explained by TRBJ2-7, so the J call may be wrong. This CDR3 comprises 15 residues. CDR1 is SGHTA, CDR2 FQGNSA, per germline. The CDR3 DNA follows: TGTGCCAGCAGCTCCGGACAGGGGGTAATTTACGAGCAGTACTTC. Amino acids: CASSSGQGVIYEQYF.

This clonotype was observed once. The J gene is TRBJ2-2, the V gene TRBV11-2; TRBD2 matches at 11 bases. The trim removed 4 bases at V and 4 bases at J, leaving 2 bases unmatched. The CDR3 is made up of 15 amino acids. The germline V gene encodes CDR1 SGHAT and CDR2 FQNNGV. The CDR3 bases are TGTGCCAGCAGCTCTACTAGCGGGAGCACCGGGGAGCTGTTTTTT. Translating gives CASSSTSGSTGELFF.

This sequence joins TRBV27 and TRBJ2-5; possibly TRBD2 for D (5 bases). Germline CDR1 and CDR2: MNHEY and SMNVEV (reference sequence). V was pared by 8 bases and J by 2 bases, with 9 bases between. This CDR3 is built from 12 residues. DNA for the CDR3: TGTGCCAGCGGTCGGACTCAAGAGACCCAGTACTTC. Translation gives CASGRTQETQYF.